This T cell receptor beta chain is drawn from a study of T cell repertoires in cytomegalovirus infection. Study information: Carrying CMV and the relevant HLA type showed in public TCR beta signatures.

As to this clonotype: Its target is unknown.

Germline-derived CDR1 and CDR2 are MDHEN and SYDVKM. The ends lost 7 bases at V and 1 base at J; junction bases unmatched: 4. This CDR3 comprises 13 residues. Study observations and caveats: Using cumulative public TCR beta family frequency, the authors identified those who carried CMV together with the relevant HLA. The response measured ex vivo was dominated by TCR beta clonotypes (HLA-C-restricted and CMV-specific).

TCRdb processed the reads anew with MiXCR; each CDR3 protein has one entry. Of fewer than 300,000 distinct CDR3 sequences listed, about a quarter are singletons. Sequencing input: PBMCs. This rearrangement joins TRBV28 to TRBJ2-7; 7 bases fit TRBD1. The source is a human donor in good health (CMV status not recorded). Some clones in this sample may be carry-over from other donors' samples. CDR3 amino acids: CASNPGQSYEQYF. CDR3 in DNA: TGTGCCAGCAACCCGGGACAGTCCTACGAGCAGTACTTC. Full variable domain (remainder filled in from reference TRBV28 and TRBJ2-7): DVKVTQSSRYLVKRTGEKVFLECVQDMDHENMFWYRQDPGLGLRLIYFSYDVKMKEKGDIPEGYSVSREKKERFSLILESASTNQTSMYLCASNPGQSYEQYFGPGTRLTVT.